Listed below are T cell receptor beta chains from one sample, sequenced in a study of beta chain features in type 1 diabetes. Sequencing used immunoSEQ multiplex PCR; TCRdb keeps in-frame clones, though not all of them. Of approximately 250,000 clones in the sample, 24% were seen once. The source material was naive CD4+ T cells from blood. All receptors come from a woman aged 30 to 39 with type 1 diabetes. The CDR3 runs from the conserved cysteine through the conserved F or W. A D gene is named only where the DNA matches it firmly.

D,V,J,CDR3
TRBD2,TRBV4-2,TRBJ2-4,CASSQRSEASGNIYIQYF
TRBD1,TRBV18,TRBJ2-7,CASSPGTALSEQYF
TRBD1,TRBV13,TRBJ1-1,CASSSGQGDTEAFF
TRBD2,TRBV29-1,TRBJ2-3,CSVSPAGGATDTQYF
TRBD1,TRBV9,TRBJ2-5,CASSVGWGQGSETQYF
TRBD1,TRBV28,TRBJ1-1,CASQDRGEYSEAFF
.,TRBV5-1,TRBJ2-1,CASRPADSYNEQFF
.,TRBV2,TRBJ2-1,CASSEIHSSYNEQFF
.,TRBV29-1,TRBJ1-5,CSVEAGQDQPQHF
.,TRBV29-1,TRBJ2-7,CSVYRDSDEQYF
TRBD1,TRBV7-8,TRBJ2-7,CASSLTDRAEQYF
.,TRBV4-1,TRBJ2-7,CASSQEEAGTTYEQYF
.,TRBV29-1,TRBJ2-1,CSGKRENEQFF
TRBD2,TRBV29-1,TRBJ2-1,CSVPKISGYEQFF
.,TRBV30,TRBJ1-2,CAWSVVTNGYTF
.,TRBV6-5,TRBJ1-4,CASSYNSSPRGEKLFF
.,TRBV29-1,TRBJ1-1,CSVVPGARMNTEAFF
TRBD2,TRBV6-5,TRBJ2-1,CASSSFLAGARNEQFF
.,TRBV29-1,TRBJ1-4,CSVQKADEKLFF
.,TRBV30,TRBJ2-1,CAWSVGSPSYNEQFF
TRBD2,TRBV10-3,TRBJ2-1,CAIRQGLAGGNEQFF
.,TRBV29-1,TRBJ1-2,CSALRRAGNGYTF
.,TRBV6-5,TRBJ2-4,CASRAGSAKNIQYF
TRBD2,TRBV28,TRBJ2-7,CASTLAGEGFYEQYF
TRBD1,TRBV9,TRBJ2-2,CASSVRNPQGALGSGELFF
.,TRBV20-1,TRBJ2-7,CSAQDRYEQYF
.,TRBV30,TRBJ1-5,CAWSVSQVGEPQHF
TRBD1,TRBV29-1,TRBJ2-5,CSESTGVGETQYF
TRBD2,TRBV4-2,TRBJ2-5,CASSQGTTSRETQYF
TRBD2,TRBV20-1,TRBJ2-1,CSAMGLEQFF
.,TRBV30,TRBJ1-3,CAWSVGASSGNTIYF
TRBD2,TRBV9,TRBJ2-3,CASSVQTSGSDTQYF
TRBD1,TRBV25-1,TRBJ2-3,CASSAQGADTQYF
TRBD2,TRBV9,TRBJ2-5,CASSRTSGRGRETQYF
TRBD1,TRBV4-1,TRBJ1-1,CASSRDREEVAALEAFF
TRBD1,TRBV2,TRBJ2-7,CASSDDRDEQYF
.,TRBV18,TRBJ2-7,CASSPPGLDEQYF
TRBD2,TRBV5-4,TRBJ2-1,CASSASSGSTDEQFF
TRBD1,TRBV10-3,TRBJ1-1,CAAEQDRGNTEAFF
TRBD1,TRBV30,TRBJ2-7,CAGEWTGRLSEQYF
.,TRBV5-4,TRBJ2-1,CASSLSGSSYNEQFF
TRBD1,TRBV5-1,TRBJ2-1,CASSLTQGFGNEQFF
TRBD2,TRBV15,TRBJ2-1,CATRVAGVRYNEQFF
TRBD1,TRBV10-3,TRBJ2-5,CAISTDRGETQYF
.,TRBV30,TRBJ2-7,CAYTGQYEQYF
.,TRBV18,TRBJ2-3,CASSPPEIPDTQYF
.,TRBV5-1,TRBJ1-2,CASSLVQYGYTF
TRBD2,TRBV6-6,TRBJ2-1,CAVSLAGVWNEQFF
TRBD1,TRBV11-1,TRBJ2-7,CASSLDRVNEQYF
.,TRBV7-9,TRBJ2-2,CASSFRPGEKGSGELFF